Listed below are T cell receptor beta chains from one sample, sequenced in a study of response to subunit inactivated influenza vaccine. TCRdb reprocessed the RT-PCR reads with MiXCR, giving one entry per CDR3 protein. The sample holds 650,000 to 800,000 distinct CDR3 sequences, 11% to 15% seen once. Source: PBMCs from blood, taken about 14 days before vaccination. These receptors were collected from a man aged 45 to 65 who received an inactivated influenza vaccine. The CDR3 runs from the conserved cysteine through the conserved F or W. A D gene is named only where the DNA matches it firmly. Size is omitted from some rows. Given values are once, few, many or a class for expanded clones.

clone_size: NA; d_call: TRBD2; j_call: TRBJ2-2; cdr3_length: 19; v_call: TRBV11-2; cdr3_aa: CASSLTTFRGLGNTGELFF; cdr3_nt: TGTGCCAGCAGCTTAACCACTTTTCGGGGACTAGGGAACACCGGGGAGCTGTTTTTT
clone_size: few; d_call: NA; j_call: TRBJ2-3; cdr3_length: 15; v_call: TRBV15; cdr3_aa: CATSRDRRRPNTQYF; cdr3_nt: TGTGCCACCAGCAGAGACCGGCGCCGTCCGAATACGCAGTATTTT
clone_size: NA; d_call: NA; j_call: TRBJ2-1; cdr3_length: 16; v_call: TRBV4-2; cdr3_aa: CASSQGVGLTSNEQFF; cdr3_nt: TGTGCCAGCAGCCAAGGGGTGGGCCTCACCTCCAATGAGCAGTTCTTC
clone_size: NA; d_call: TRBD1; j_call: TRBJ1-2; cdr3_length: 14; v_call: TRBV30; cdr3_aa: CAWRLGTGWYGYTF; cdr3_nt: TGTGCCTGGAGACTAGGGACAGGGTGGTATGGCTACACCTTC
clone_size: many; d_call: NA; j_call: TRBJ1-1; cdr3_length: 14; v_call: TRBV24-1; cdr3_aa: CATSEERIQRGAFF; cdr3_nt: TGTGCCACCAGTGAGGAAAGGATCCAAAGGGGAGCTTTCTTT
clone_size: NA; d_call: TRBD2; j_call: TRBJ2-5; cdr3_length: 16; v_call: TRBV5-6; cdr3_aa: CASSLEIAGPSETQYF; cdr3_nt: TGTGCCAGCAGCTTGGAAATAGCGGGACCCTCAGAGACCCAGTACTTC
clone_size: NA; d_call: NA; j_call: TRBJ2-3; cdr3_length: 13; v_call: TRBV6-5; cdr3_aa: CASSYSSGDTQYF; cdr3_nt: TGTGCCAGCAGTTACTCGAGTGGTGACACGCAGTATTTT
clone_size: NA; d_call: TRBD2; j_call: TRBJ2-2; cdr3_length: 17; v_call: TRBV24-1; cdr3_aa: CATSDLISGRGTGELFF; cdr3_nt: TGTGCCACCAGTGACCTTATTAGCGGGAGGGGGACCGGGGAGCTGTTTTTT
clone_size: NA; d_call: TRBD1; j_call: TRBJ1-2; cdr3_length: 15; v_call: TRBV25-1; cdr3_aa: CASSEGTGGGYGYTF; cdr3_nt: TGTGCCAGCAGTGAAGGGACAGGGGGTGGCTATGGCTACACCTTC
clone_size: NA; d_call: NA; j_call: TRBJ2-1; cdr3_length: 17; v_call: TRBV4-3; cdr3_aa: CASSQDPTQSSYNEQFF; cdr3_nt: TGCGCCAGCAGCCAAGATCCGACACAGAGCTCCTACAATGAGCAGTTCTTC
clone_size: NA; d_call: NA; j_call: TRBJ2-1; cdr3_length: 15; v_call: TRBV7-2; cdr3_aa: CASSLGGQIYNEQFF; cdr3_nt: TGTGCCAGCAGCTTAGGCGGGCAGATCTACAATGAGCAGTTCTTC